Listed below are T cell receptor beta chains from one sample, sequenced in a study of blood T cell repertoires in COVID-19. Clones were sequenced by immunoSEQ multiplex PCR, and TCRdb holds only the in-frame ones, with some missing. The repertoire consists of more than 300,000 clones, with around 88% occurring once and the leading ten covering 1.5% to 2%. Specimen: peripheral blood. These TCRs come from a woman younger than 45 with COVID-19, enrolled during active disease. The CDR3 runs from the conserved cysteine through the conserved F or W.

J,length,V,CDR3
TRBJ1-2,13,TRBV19,CASSKTLGNGYTF
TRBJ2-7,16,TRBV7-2,CASSLNSARSKYEQYF
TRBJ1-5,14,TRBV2,CASSETGLNQPQHF
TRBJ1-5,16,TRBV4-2,CASSQEAGGINQPQHF
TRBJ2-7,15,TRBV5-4,CASSLEGGAAYEQYF
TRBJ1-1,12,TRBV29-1,CSVGTGGVGAFF
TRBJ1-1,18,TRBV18,CASSPMTAEGALNTEAFF
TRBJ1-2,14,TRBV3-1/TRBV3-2,CASSQASTNYGYTF
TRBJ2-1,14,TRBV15,CATSGLLAGNEQFF
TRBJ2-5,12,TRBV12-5,CASGLSVETQYF
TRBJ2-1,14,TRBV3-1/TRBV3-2,CASSRQGAYNEQFF
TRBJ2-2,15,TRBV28,CASRGDRTNTGELFF
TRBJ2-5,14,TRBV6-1,CASSETGGRETQYF
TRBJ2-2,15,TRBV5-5,CASSFGGRNTGELFF
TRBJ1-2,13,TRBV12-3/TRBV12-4,CASSQQGNYGYTF
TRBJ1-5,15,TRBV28,CASSLGTGVVQPQHF
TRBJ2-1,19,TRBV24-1,CATSAVTLTRQGTYNEQFF
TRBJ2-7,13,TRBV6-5,CASRGDSTYEQYF
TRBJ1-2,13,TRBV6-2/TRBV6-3,CASSPTGDYGYTF
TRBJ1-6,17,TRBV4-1,CASSQALSSQINSPLHF
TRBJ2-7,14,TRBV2,CASSRTYLRDEQYF
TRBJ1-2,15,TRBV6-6,CASSYWAGVANGYTF
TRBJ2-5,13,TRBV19,CASRLTSGGSENF
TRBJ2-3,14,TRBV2,CASSPSFTGDTQYF
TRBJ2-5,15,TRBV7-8,CASSFLTLTEETQYF
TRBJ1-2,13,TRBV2,CASSEPGKYGYTF
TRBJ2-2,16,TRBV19,CASSKRWSRDSGELFF
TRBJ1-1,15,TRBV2,CATFPRGGIGTEAFF
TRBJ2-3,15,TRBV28,CASSLAGASTDTQYF
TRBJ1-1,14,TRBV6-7,CASSYLGPYTEAFF
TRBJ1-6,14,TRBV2,CASTRQEYNSPLHF
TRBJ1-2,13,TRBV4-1,CASSQVGPDGYTF
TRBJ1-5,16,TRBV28,CASSLNAGGAPQPQHF